This is a list of T cell receptor beta chains from one sample in a study of blood T cell repertoires in COVID-19. The table came from immunoSEQ multiplex PCR; TCRdb's copy has only in-frame clones and leaves some out. The repertoire has 110,000 or so clones, more than 80% of them found once; the top ten carry 5% to 6.5%. Specimen: peripheral blood. Receptors originate from an older woman with COVID-19, enrolled during active disease. Each CDR3 is given with its conserved first and last residue. Each record gives: J gene, V gene, CDR3 protein.

>TRBJ2-7|TRBV25-1
CASREQGSYEQYF
>TRBJ1-2|TRBV6-5
CASTRTGGNYGYTF
>TRBJ1-1|TRBV5-1
CASSFTGSQGGEAFF
>TRBJ1-5|TRBV18
CASSYGQHNQPQHF
>TRBJ2-2|TRBV5-1
CASSRDRDRGYAGELFF
>TRBJ2-3|TRBV7-2
CASSGQSTDTQYF
>TRBJ1-2|TRBV9
CASSVGGSYGYTF
>TRBJ1-1|TRBV4-1
CASSPRGAVLGTEAFF
>TRBJ1-2|TRBV19
CASSQLGQLYGYTF
>TRBJ1-4|TRBV9
CASSFGQGGEKLFF
>TRBJ2-2|TRBV9
CASSVSPGQAYTGELFF
>TRBJ2-2|TRBV3-1/TRBV3-2
CASSDRGAGTGELFF
>TRBJ2-4|TRBV2
CASSPGEGRVAKNIQYF
>TRBJ1-1|TRBV30
CAWSSTGDTEAFF
>TRBJ2-5|TRBV19
CATKEGQGLQTQYF
>TRBJ1-5|TRBV9
CASSVEPGPQPQHF
>TRBJ1-2|TRBV11-2
CASSSPNPRDYGYTF
>TRBJ1-2|TRBV11-2
CASSLAGNYGYTF
>TRBJ1-1|TRBV9
CASSASGGMNTEAFF
>TRBJ1-2|TRBV4-3
CASSQGTDWVGYTF
>TRBJ1-1|TRBV2
CASSEAGGRNTEAFF
>TRBJ2-4|TRBV7-9
CASSLLAGWAKNIQYF
>TRBJ2-1|TRBV19
CASSSSRRASGGDNEQFF
>TRBJ1-1|TRBV14
CASSHLMVPGQGKGDTEAFF
>TRBJ2-7|TRBV19
CASSIRASGPYEQYF
>TRBJ1-5|TRBV6-1
CASSETRENQPQHF